The clone carrying this T cell receptor beta chain was observed at least ten times. The sample is drawn from a study of blood T cell repertoires in COVID-19. Everyone who took part was roughly 18 to 90 years old, and they came from fewer than 25 US areas. Assay: immunoSEQ multiplex PCR; the TCRdb copy retains only in-frame clones and omits some. The table lists under 250,000 clones, roughly 80% of them singletons. The junction had 6 bases not matched to a gene; V was cut back by 2 bases and J by 9 bases. The CDR3 length is 15 residues. Germline V gene lookup returns CDR1 SGHVS and CDR2 FNYEAQ. The specimen was PBMCs or T cells enriched from blood (not recorded which). The chain has TRBV7-6 and TRBJ2-1; 11 positions agree with TRBD2. This sequence originates from a woman aged 40-49 years who had been exposed to COVID-19. The CDR3 DNA is TGTGCCAGCAGCTTAACTAGCGGGGGAATCGCTGAGCAGTTCTTC. Encoded protein: CASSLTSGGIAEQFF.